A single TCR beta chain is shown here with its context. What it recognizes is unknown. These data are taken from a study of CD8+CD57+ T cells in acquired aplastic anemia. About the study: An average of about 3.4 ug of DNA was obtained from sorted CD4+ and CD8+ cells. The study, taken as a whole, reports: About 27 CD8+ CDR3 sequences were shared between patients and controls. Patients were compared with controls for CD8+ Simpson's diversity, and no significant difference emerged.

CD8+CD57+ cell expansion, shown by flow cytometry, had occurred in the patients selected for sequencing. Germline V CDR1 and CDR2: ENHRY, SYGVKD. The CDR3 sequence is 12 residues long. V lost 10 bases to trimming and J lost 7 bases, with 13 bases between them. TCR beta VDJ and CDR3 profiling used genomic DNA as template. Each CDR3 protein is one row after TCRdb ran MiXCR on the reads. The table records 150,000 to 200,000 distinct CDR3 sequences, about 50% of them present only once. Sequencing input: sorted CD4+, CD8+, or CD8+CD57+ T cells (not recorded which) from PBMCs. V is TRBV10-3 and J is TRBJ2-2, with no clear D. The receptor's source is a human donor with aplastic anemia. The CDR3 sequence: CASFPPGGELFF. The DNA of the CDR3 is TGTGCCAGCTTCCCACCCGGCGGGGAGCTGTTTTTT.